The clone carrying this TCR beta chain showed up just a few times. The antigen is undetermined. The source of the sample is a study of identical twins. TCRdb analysed the 5' RACE reads with MiXCR anew, one entry per CDR3 protein. The sample lists over 600,000 distinct CDR3 sequences, 21% occurring once. Study-wide results and limits: Out-of-frame alpha sequences common to twins were enriched for low generation probability.

CDR3 size: 16 residues. V shed 0 bases and J shed 4 bases, with 19 bases lying between them. Germline values: CDR1 DFQATT, CDR2 SNEGSKA (reference sequence). The same sample was also studied in work on T cells expressing NK-cell markers. From that second work: Seven sequenced donors out of eight were HCMV-seropositive, one seronegative.

The sequencing sample was made of PBMCs. This chain uses TRBV20-1 with TRBJ2-7, with D unclear. This TCR was sampled from a young woman in good health. CDR3 residues: CSARDQWGTGKYEQYF. The CDR3 DNA follows: TGCAGTGCTAGAGATCAGTGGGGTACGGGTAAATACGAGCAGTACTTC.